Reported below is one T cell receptor beta chain. Its target is unknown. Treatment given: oral pan-JAK inhibitor, 5-10 mg twice daily. CDR1 is SGHRS and CDR2 is YFSETQ in the germline V gene. V lost 4 bases, J lost 4 bases, and 6 bases stayed unmatched. CDR3 length: 15 amino acids. This sample is drawn from a study of CD8+ T cells in alopecia areata. Study-wide background: Treated patients swallowed 5 to 10 mg of oral tofacitinib twice daily.

Study findings and constraints: Because of a solitary nonresponder, the connection of baseline CD8+ expansion to response stays uncertain.

Extraction of RNA preceded its reverse transcription into cDNA, which served as the sequencing template. Using immunoSEQ multiplex PCR, the repertoire was profiled, and TCRdb retains in-frame clones only, with some absent. The profile covers 130,000 or so clones, with approximately 57% appearing a single time and 5% to 7% taken by the ten largest. This sequence joins TRBV5-1 and TRBJ1-1, with 11 bases lining up with TRBD1. The clonotype originates from a human donor with alopecia areata. Sequencing was performed on CD4+ T cells sorted from blood, taken at week 4, from a patient treated with tofacitinib. The CDR3, as DNA: TGCGCCAGCAGCCACATGGACAGGGGGCTCACTGAAGCTTTCTTT. Translated: CASSHMDRGLTEAFF.